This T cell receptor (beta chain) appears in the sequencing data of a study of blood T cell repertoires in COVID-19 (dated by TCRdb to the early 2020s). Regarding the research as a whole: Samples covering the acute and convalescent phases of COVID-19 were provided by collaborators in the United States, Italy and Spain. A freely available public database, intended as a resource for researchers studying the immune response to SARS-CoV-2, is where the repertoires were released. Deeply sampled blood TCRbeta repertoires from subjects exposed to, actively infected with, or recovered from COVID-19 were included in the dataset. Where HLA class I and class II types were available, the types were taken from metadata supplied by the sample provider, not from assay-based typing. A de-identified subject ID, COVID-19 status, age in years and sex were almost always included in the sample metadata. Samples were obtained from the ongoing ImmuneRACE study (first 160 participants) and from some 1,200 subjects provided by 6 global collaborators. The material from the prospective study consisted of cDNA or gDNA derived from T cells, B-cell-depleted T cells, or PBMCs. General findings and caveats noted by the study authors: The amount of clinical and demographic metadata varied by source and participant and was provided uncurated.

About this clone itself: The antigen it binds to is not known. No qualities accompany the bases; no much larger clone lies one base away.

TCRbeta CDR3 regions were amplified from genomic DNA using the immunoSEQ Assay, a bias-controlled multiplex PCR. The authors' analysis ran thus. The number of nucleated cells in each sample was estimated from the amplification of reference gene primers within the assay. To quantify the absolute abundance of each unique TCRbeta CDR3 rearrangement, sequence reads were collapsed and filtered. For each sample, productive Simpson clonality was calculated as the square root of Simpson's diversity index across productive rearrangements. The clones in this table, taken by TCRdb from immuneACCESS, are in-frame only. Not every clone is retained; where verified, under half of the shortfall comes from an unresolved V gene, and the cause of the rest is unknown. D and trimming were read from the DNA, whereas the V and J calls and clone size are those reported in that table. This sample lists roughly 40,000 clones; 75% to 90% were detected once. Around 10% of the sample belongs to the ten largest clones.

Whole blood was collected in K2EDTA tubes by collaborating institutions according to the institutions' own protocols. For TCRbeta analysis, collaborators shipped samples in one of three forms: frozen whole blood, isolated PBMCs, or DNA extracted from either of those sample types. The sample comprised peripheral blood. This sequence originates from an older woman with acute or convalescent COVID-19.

The CDR3 protein is CASTSGGSGANVLTF. The DNA sequence is given as TGTGCCAGCACCTCAGGGGGCTCTGGGGCCAACGTCCTGACTTTC. Rearrangement joined TRBV7-2 to TRBJ2-6; 7 middle bases align to TRBD1. The CDR3 goes from the cysteine to the phenylalanine over 15 residues. The CDR3 DNA has 45 bases and is translated from base 1. CDR1 and CDR2, per the germline V gene, are SGHTA and FQGNSA. V is trimmed back by 7 bases and J by 0 bases, and the junction contains 3 bases that no gene match accounts for.